This TCR beta chain was retrieved from a study of CD8+CD57+ T cells in acquired aplastic anemia. Study-wide background: Roughly 3 ug was the average amount of DNA from sorted CD4+ and CD8+ cells.

Genomic DNA, serving as template, underwent TCR beta VDJ and CDR3 profiling. In TCRdb, the reads were re-called with MiXCR into one record per CDR3 protein. The table records around 130,000 distinct CDR3 sequences, roughly 50% of them present only once. The sample was sorted CD4+, CD8+, or CD8+CD57+ T cells (not recorded which) from PBMCs. The TCR was taken from a human donor in good health, serving as a control.

CDR3 sequence: CSGVAVKGRTEAFF. Here the CDR3 DNA reads TGCAGCGGCGTGGCAGTGAAGGGTAGAACTGAAGCTTTCTTT. The rearrangement joins TRBV29-1 to TRBJ1-1; D gene unclear. Looked up from germline, CDR1 is SQVTM and CDR2 is ANQGSEA. This CDR3 region has 14 residues. V shed 7 bases and J shed 5 bases, with 20 bases lying between them.